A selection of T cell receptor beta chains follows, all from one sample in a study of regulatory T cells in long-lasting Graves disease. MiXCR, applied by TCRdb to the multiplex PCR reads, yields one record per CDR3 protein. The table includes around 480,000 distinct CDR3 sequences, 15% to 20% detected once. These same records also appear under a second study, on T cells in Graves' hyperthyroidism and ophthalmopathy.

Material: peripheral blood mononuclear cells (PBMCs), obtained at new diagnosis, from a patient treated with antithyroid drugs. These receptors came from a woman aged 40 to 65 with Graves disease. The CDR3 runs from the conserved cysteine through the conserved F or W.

CDR3aa: CASSIWVDSNQPQHF
j_gene: TRBJ1-5
v_gene: TRBV19

CDR3aa: CASSIRGLNTEAFF
j_gene: TRBJ1-1
v_gene: TRBV19

CDR3aa: CASGLVRTGALDTQYF
j_gene: TRBJ2-3
v_gene: TRBV12-5

CDR3aa: CASSSGLAGGEDTQYF
j_gene: TRBJ2-3
v_gene: TRBV2

CDR3aa: CASSLGTPLDYGYTF
j_gene: TRBJ1-2
v_gene: TRBV7-6

CDR3aa: CSARDRETQYF
j_gene: TRBJ2-5
v_gene: TRBV20-1

CDR3aa: CASSASSNTEAFF
j_gene: TRBJ1-1
v_gene: TRBV6-4

CDR3aa: CATAVGVAAQYF
j_gene: TRBJ2-3
v_gene: TRBV19

CDR3aa: CASSNEGSSYYGYTF
j_gene: TRBJ1-2
v_gene: TRBV27

CDR3aa: CASSGTGGIADTQYF
j_gene: TRBJ2-3
v_gene: TRBV18